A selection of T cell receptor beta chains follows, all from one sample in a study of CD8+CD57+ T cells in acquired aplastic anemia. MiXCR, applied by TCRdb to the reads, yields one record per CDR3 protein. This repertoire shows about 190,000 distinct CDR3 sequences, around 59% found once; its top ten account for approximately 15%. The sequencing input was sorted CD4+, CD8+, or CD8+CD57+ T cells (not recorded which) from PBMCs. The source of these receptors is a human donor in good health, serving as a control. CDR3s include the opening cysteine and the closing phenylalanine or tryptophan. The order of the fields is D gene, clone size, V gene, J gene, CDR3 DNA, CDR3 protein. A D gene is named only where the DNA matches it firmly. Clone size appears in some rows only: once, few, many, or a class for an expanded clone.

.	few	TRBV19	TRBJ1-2	TGTGCCAGTAGTATGGCCAGGGGTATCAACTATGGCTACACCTTC	CASSMARGINYGYTF
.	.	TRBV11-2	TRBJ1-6	TGTGCCAGCAGCTTAACTGGCGGGGATTCACCCCTCCACTTT	CASSLTGGDSPLHF
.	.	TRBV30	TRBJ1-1	TGTGCCTGGAAAGAAGGAGGGCACACTGAAGCTTTCTTT	CAWKEGGHTEAFF
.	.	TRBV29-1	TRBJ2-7	TGCAGCGTTGAAGTAACTTTCTACGAGCAGTACTTC	CSVEVTFYEQYF
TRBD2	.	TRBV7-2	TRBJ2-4	TGTGCCAGCAGCTCCAGGGACCGCGGGGGCATTCAGTACTTC	CASSSRDRGGIQYF
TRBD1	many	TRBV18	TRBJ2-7	TGTGCCAGCTCACCACGAGGGGACAGCTCCTACGAGCAGTACTTC	CASSPRGDSSYEQYF
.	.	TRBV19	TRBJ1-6	TGTGCCAGTAGTACCAGCTCCGATTCACCCCTCCACTTT	CASSTSSDSPLHF
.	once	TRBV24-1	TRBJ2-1	TGTGCCACCAGTGATTTTAACCCTAGCTCCTACAATGAGCAGTTCTTC	CATSDFNPSSYNEQFF
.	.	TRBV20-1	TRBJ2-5	TGCAGTGCTAGGCTAAGGACAGTTCAAGAGACCCAGCACTTC	CSARLRTVQETQHF
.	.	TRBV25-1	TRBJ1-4	TGTGCCAGCAGTGAATCCGGGGAAAAACTGCTTTTT	CASSESGEKLLF
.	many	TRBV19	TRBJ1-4	TGTGCCAGTAGGGTCATCGGGGAAAAACTGTTTTTT	CASRVIGEKLFF
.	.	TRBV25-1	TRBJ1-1	TGTGCCAGCGGAAGAGAGGGGAACACTGAAGCTTTCTTT	CASGREGNTEAFF
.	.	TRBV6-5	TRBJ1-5	TGTGCCAGCAGTGATGGGTCCAATCAGCCCCAGCATTTT	CASSDGSNQPQHF
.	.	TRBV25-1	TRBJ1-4	TGTGCCAGCAGTGCGATAGCGGGAAGTAATGAAAAACTGTTTTTT	CASSAIAGSNEKLFF
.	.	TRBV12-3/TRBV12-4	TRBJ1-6	TGTGCCAGCAGTGAAACATACTCCTATAATTCACCCCTCCACTTT	CASSETYSYNSPLHF
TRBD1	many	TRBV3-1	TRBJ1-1	TGTGCCAGCAGCCCTCGACAGGGTGAAGCTTTCTTT	CASSPRQGEAFF
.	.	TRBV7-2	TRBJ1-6	TGTGCCAGCAGCGCCGGGAGCTCCTATAATTCACCCCTCCACTTT	CASSAGSSYNSPLHF
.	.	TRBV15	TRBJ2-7	TGTGCCACCAGCAGAGTAATGGGTGGAGCCCGGGCCAGATCCTACGAGCAGTACTTC	CATSRVMGGARARSYEQYF
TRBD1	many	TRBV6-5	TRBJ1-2	TGTGCCAGCAGTCCGGAGACAGGGAGGGACTATGGCTACACCTTC	CASSPETGRDYGYTF
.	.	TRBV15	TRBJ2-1	TGTGCCACCAGCACACGGGACACCTCCTACAATGAGCAGTTCTTC	CATSTRDTSYNEQFF
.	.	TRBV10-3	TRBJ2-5	TGTGCCAGCAGTTACCGTACCCTCGAGACCCAGTACTTC	CASSYRTLETQYF
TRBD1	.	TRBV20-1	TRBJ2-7	TGCAGTGCTCCGGGACAGGGGGTCTCCTACGAGCAGTACTTC	CSAPGQGVSYEQYF
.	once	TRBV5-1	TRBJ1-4	TGCGCCAGCAGCTTGGGATCGGGAAATGAAAAACTGTTTTTT	CASSLGSGNEKLFF
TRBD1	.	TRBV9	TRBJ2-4	TGTGCCAGCAGTTACTCAGGGGGGACAGGAAACATTCAGTACTTC	CASSYSGGTGNIQYF
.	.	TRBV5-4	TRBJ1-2	TGTGCCAGCAGCCATGGACAAACAGGGCCCTATGGCTACACCTTC	CASSHGQTGPYGYTF
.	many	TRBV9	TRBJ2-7	TGTGCCAGCAGCGTAGTGGGGGACTCCTACGAGCAGTACTTC	CASSVVGDSYEQYF
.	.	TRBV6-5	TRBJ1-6	TGTGCCAGCAGAGGTCTGCAGGGGAATGCACCCCTCCACTTT	CASRGLQGNAPLHF
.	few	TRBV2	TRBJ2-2	TGTGCCAGCTCACCACTTAACGAGGGTAACGGGGAGCTGTTTTTT	CASSPLNEGNGELFF
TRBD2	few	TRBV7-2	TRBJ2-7	TGTGCCAGCAGCCTCACCCGGACTAGCGCCAACTCCTACGAGCAGTACTTC	CASSLTRTSANSYEQYF
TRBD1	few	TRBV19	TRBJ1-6	TGTGCCAGTACCGTGGAAGGGGGCCATAATTCACCCCTCCACTTT	CASTVEGGHNSPLHF
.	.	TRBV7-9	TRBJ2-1	TGTGCCAGCAGCACCTCACTAATAGAGCAGTTCTTC	CASSTSLIEQFF
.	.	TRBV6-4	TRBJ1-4	TGTGCCAGCACGACGGGAAATCGGGAAAAACTGTTTTTT	CASTTGNREKLFF
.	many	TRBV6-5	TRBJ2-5	TGTGCCAGCAAAATAGGAGAGACCCAGTACTTC	CASKIGETQYF
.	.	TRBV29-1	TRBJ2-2	TGCAGCGTTGTCGAGCGCTTAAACACCGGGGAGCTGTTTTTT	CSVVERLNTGELFF
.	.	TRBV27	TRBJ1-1	TGTGCCAGCAGTTCTGTCCCGTACAGCGCCGAGGGAGCTTTCTTT	CASSSVPYSAEGAFF
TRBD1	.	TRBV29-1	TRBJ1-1	TGCAGCGTTGAAGATCGGGGACAGGGGGACACTGAAGCTTTCTTT	CSVEDRGQGDTEAFF
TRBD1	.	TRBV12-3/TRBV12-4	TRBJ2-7	TGTGCCAGCAGTGTTTTGGGGACAGGGGCGCGATCCTACGAGCAGTACTTC	CASSVLGTGARSYEQYF
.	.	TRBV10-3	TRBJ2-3	TGTGCCATCAGGGACAGGGAGACCTCGGGGGGGTATTTT	CAIRDRETSGGYF
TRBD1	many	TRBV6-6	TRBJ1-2	TGTGCCAGCAGTTACTCGATGGAAATCGGACAGGGGGCTGGAGATGGCTACACCTTC	CASSYSMEIGQGAGDGYTF
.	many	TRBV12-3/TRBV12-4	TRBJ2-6	TGTGCCAGCAGTTTTTACAGGTTCAGCTCTGGGGCCAACGTCCTGACTTTC	CASSFYRFSSGANVLTF
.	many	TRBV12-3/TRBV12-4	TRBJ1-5	TGTGCCAGCAGTTTCCGAAATCAGCCCCAGCATTTT	CASSFRNQPQHF
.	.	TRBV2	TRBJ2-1	TGTGCCAGCAGCTGGGCCCAGGTCCTAGCCTACAATGAGCAGTTCTTC	CASSWAQVLAYNEQFF
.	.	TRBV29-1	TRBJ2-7	TGCAGCGTTGTCGGCGGTCACTCCTACGAGCAGTACTTC	CSVVGGHSYEQYF
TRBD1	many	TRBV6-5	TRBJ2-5	TGTGCCAGCAGTTACTCCGGACAGGGGGCCGTCCAAGAGACCCAGTACTTC	CASSYSGQGAVQETQYF
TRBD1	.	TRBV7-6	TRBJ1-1	TGTGCCAGCAGCTTAGGGACAGGGGTGATGAACACTGAAGCTTTCTTT	CASSLGTGVMNTEAFF
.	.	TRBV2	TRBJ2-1	TGTGCCAGCAGTGATGCAGAGCAGTTCTTC	CASSDAEQFF
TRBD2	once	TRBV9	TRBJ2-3	TGTGCCAGCAGCGTAGGGGGGGGGGCAGATACGCAGTATTTT	CASSVGGGADTQYF
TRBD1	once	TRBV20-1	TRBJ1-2	TGCAGTGCTAGAGATGGGGGGACAGGGGGTTTAGGCTACACCTTC	CSARDGGTGGLGYTF
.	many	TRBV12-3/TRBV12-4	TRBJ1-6	TGTGCCAGCAGGAACTCCTATAATTCACCCCTCCACTTT	CASRNSYNSPLHF
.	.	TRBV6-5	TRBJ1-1	TGTGCCAGCAGTTACTCTCAGGGTGGGACTGAAGCTTTCTTT	CASSYSQGGTEAFF
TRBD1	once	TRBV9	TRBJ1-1	TGTGCCAGCAGCCCTAGGGGACAGGGGTCAATGAACACTGAAGCTTTCTTT	CASSPRGQGSMNTEAFF